These T cell receptor beta chains were read from a single sample in a study of human T cells and chemical hapten exposure. TCRdb independently ran MiXCR on the RACE reads; one entry per CDR3 protein. The table shows about 180,000 distinct CDR3 sequences, with roughly 30% occurring only once. This sample comprised whole blood, obtained in connection with sensitization to the hapten diphenylcyclopropenone (DPC). The receptors stem from a woman aged 25 to 39 with alopecia areata. Some clones in this sample may be carry-over from other donors' samples. The CDR3 runs from the conserved cysteine through the conserved F or W. The D gene is left open where the match is weak. Clone size is stated in some rows and not others, as once, few, many or a class when expanded.

d_gene,j_gene,abundance,v_gene,CDR3nt,CDR3aa
NA,TRBJ1-1,NA,TRBV5-1,TGCGCCAGCAGCGAGGGCCCCACTGAAGCTTTCTTT,CASSEGPTEAFF
NA,TRBJ2-4,NA,TRBV7-2,TGTGCCAGCAGCTTAGTTCCCCTCAGGTTGGGAAACATTCAGTACTTC,CASSLVPLRLGNIQYF
NA,TRBJ1-1,few,TRBV6-5,TGTGCCAGCAGTTACGGCAGAGGGAACACTGAAGCTTTCTTT,CASSYGRGNTEAFF
NA,TRBJ2-3,few,TRBV29-1,TGCAGCGTTGATCGAACAGATACGCAGTATTTT,CSVDRTDTQYF
NA,TRBJ2-3,few,TRBV18,TGTGCCAGCTCACCCATACTAGATACGCAGTATTTT,CASSPILDTQYF
TRBD2,TRBJ2-1,few,TRBV28,TGTGCCAGCAGTTTGTGGACTAGCGGTTACAATGAGCAGTTCTTC,CASSLWTSGYNEQFF
NA,TRBJ1-5,NA,TRBV29-1,TGCAGCGCGGCGACAGATTATAGCAATCAGCCCCAGCATTTT,CSAATDYSNQPQHF
NA,TRBJ1-4,few,TRBV7-9,TGTGCCAGCAGCCTTACCGGGTTTGAAAAACTGTTTTTT,CASSLTGFEKLFF
TRBD1,TRBJ2-7,few,TRBV15,TGTGCCACCAGCAGAGACCGACAGGGCCCCTACGAGCAGTACTTC,CATSRDRQGPYEQYF
NA,TRBJ2-7,NA,TRBV18,TGTGCCAGCTCACAGGGGGGCCAAGAGCAGTACTTC,CASSQGGQEQYF
TRBD2,TRBJ2-1,few,TRBV3-1,TGTGCCAGCAGCCAAGATCTCGGAGGGAGGGTAAGGTTCTTC,CASSQDLGGRVRFF
TRBD2,TRBJ2-7,few,TRBV18,TGTGCCAGCTCACCGCCAGCTAGCGGGTACGAGCAGTACTTC,CASSPPASGYEQYF
NA,TRBJ2-3,few,TRBV6-1,TGTGCCAGCAGGACGGATGGGGATACGCAGTATTTT,CASRTDGDTQYF
NA,TRBJ1-3,NA,TRBV7-2,TGTGCCAGCACCTCTAGGGGCGTCTCTGGAAACACCATATATTTT,CASTSRGVSGNTIYF
NA,TRBJ1-6,once,TRBV11-2,TGTGCCAGCAGCTTTGGACGAATTGGTTCACCCCTCCACTTT,CASSFGRIGSPLHF
NA,TRBJ1-1,NA,TRBV7-9,TGTGCCAGCAGCTCCGTAAGTTCTGAAGCTTTCTTT,CASSSVSSEAFF
TRBD1,TRBJ1-6,NA,TRBV12-3/TRBV12-4,TGTGCCAGCAGGGGGACAGGAGGAATTGGGTCACCCCTCCACTTT,CASRGTGGIGSPLHF
NA,TRBJ1-2,few,TRBV6-2/TRBV6-3,TGTGCCAGCAGTTATCGCGGACAAGATGGCTACACCTTC,CASSYRGQDGYTF
NA,TRBJ2-1,NA,TRBV19,TGTGCCAGCCAGGGAGGCAATGAGCAGTTCTTC,CASQGGNEQFF
TRBD2,TRBJ2-7,few,TRBV3-1,TGTGCCAGCAGCCAAGCGGGAGGCTCCTACGAGCAGTACTTC,CASSQAGGSYEQYF
TRBD1,TRBJ1-1,few,TRBV29-1,TGCAGCGCTAAGACAGGGACAGTCACTGAAGCTTTCTTT,CSAKTGTVTEAFF
NA,TRBJ1-1,NA,TRBV6-2/TRBV6-3,TGTGCCAGCGCGGGCCTTCAAGGGAGCACTGAAGCTTTCTTT,CASAGLQGSTEAFF
NA,TRBJ2-1,NA,TRBV20-1,TGCAGTGCTCTTAGGGTAGCCGGCTACAATGAGCAGTTCTTC,CSALRVAGYNEQFF
TRBD1,TRBJ2-3,NA,TRBV3-1,TGTGCCAGCAGCCAACTGACAGGGGCAGATACGCAGTATTTT,CASSQLTGADTQYF
NA,TRBJ1-4,few,TRBV19,TGTGCCAGTACCGCTCTAAGGGCGCCTAATGAAAAACTGTTTTTT,CASTALRAPNEKLFF
TRBD1,TRBJ1-4,NA,TRBV24-1,TGTGCCACCAGTGATTCCGGACAGGGGGCGAAAAAACTGTTTTTT,CATSDSGQGAKKLFF
TRBD2,TRBJ2-3,few,TRBV2,TGTGGGGGTCGACTAGCGGGGGCCGGGGATACGCAGTATTTT,CGGRLAGAGDTQYF
NA,TRBJ1-2,few,TRBV28,TGTGCCAGCAGTTTACACGACAGTAACTATGGCTACACCTTC,CASSLHDSNYGYTF
TRBD2,TRBJ2-1,few,TRBV5-6,TGTGCCAGCAGCTTAGGCGGGAGGTCATACAATGAGCAGTTCTTC,CASSLGGRSYNEQFF
NA,TRBJ2-3,NA,TRBV5-1,TGCGCCAGCAGCTTAAAAGACACAGATACGCAGTATTTT,CASSLKDTDTQYF
NA,TRBJ1-1,few,TRBV4-3,TGCGCCAGCAGCCAAGAAACGGTGGGGACTGAAGCTTTCTTT,CASSQETVGTEAFF
NA,TRBJ1-2,NA,TRBV20-1,TGCAGTGCTAGAGATGGAGCTAACTATGGCTACACCTTC,CSARDGANYGYTF
TRBD1,TRBJ1-5,NA,TRBV6-6,TGTGCCAGCAGTTACTCGTCCAGGGGGCAGCAGCCCCAGCATTTT,CASSYSSRGQQPQHF
TRBD1,TRBJ1-2,NA,TRBV18,TGTGCCAGCTCACCAAGGCAGGGGGACGCGGTCTATGGCTACACCTTC,CASSPRQGDAVYGYTF
NA,TRBJ2-7,many,TRBV28,TGTGCCAGCAGTTTGCGGGAGCAGTACTTC,CASSLREQYF
NA,TRBJ1-6,many,TRBV3-1,TGTGCCAGCAGCCAAGGGCAGGGCCCTGAGGCGTCACCCCTCCACTTT,CASSQGQGPEASPLHF
TRBD1,TRBJ2-7,NA,TRBV5-1,TGCGCCAGCAGCTTGGAACAGGGGGATAACGAGCAGTACTTC,CASSLEQGDNEQYF
TRBD1,TRBJ2-5,few,TRBV7-8,TGTGCCAGCAGCTTAGGTTCGACAGGGGGGGAGACCCAGTACTTC,CASSLGSTGGETQYF